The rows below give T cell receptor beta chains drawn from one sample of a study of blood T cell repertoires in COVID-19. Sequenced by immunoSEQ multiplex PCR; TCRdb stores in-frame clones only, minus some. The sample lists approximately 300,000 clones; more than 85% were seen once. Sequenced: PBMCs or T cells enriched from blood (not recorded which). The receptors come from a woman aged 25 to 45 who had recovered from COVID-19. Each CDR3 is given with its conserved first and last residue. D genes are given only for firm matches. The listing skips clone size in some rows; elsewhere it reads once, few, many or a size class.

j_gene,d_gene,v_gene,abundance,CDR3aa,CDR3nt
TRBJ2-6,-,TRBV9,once,CASSPAGSGANVLTF,TGTGCCAGCAGCCCAGCGGGCTCTGGGGCCAACGTCCTGACTTTC
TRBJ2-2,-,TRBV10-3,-,CAIRRQGGTGELFF,TGTGCCATCAGACGACAGGGAGGCACCGGGGAGCTGTTTTTT
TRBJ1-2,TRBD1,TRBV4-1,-,CASSQDGQVYGYTF,TGCGCCAGCAGCCAAGATGGACAGGTTTATGGCTACACCTTC
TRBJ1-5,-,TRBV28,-,CASSLFQLKAGPSQPQHF,TGTGCCAGCAGTTTATTTCAACTCAAGGCGGGTCCTTCTCAGCCCCAGCATTTT
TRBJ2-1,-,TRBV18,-,CASSPGGWLIDGNEQFF,TGTGCCAGCTCACCCGGAGGGTGGCTGATTGATGGGAATGAGCAGTTCTTC
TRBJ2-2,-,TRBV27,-,CASRRNSNTGELFF,TGTGCCAGCAGGCGCAACTCGAACACCGGGGAGCTGTTTTTT
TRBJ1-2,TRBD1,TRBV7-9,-,CASSRGTDYGYTF,TGTGCCAGCAGCCGCGGGACAGACTATGGCTACACCTTC
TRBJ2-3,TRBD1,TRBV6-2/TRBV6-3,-,CASSYSGQGLDTQYF,TGTGCCAGCAGTTACTCGGGACAGGGCTTGGATACGCAGTATTTT
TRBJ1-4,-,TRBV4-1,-,CASSHPSGMDNEKLFF,TGCGCCAGCAGCCACCCTTCAGGGATGGATAATGAAAAACTGTTTTTT
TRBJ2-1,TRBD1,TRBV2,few,CASSPPGQGNEQFF,TGTGCCAGCAGTCCCCCGGGACAGGGGAATGAGCAGTTCTTC
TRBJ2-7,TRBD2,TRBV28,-,CASGIGGSVVLRQYF,TGTGCCAGCGGCATTGGCGGGAGCGTAGTTCTCCGGCAGTACTTC
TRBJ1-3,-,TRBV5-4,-,CASRTQGGNTIYF,TGTGCCAGCAGAACACAGGGTGGTAACACCATATATTTT
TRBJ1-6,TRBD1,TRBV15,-,CATSRVMGQGANSPLHF,TGTGCCACCAGCAGAGTGATGGGGCAGGGGGCCAATTCACCCCTCCACTTT
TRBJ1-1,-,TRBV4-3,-,CASSQEAGGTEAFF,TGCGCCAGCAGCCAAGAGGCAGGTGGGACTGAAGCTTTCTTT
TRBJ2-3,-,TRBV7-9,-,CASLLSLGVDTQYF,TGTGCCAGCTTACTCAGCCTCGGAGTTGATACGCAGTATTTT
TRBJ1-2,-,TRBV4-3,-,CASSRDTGYYGYTF,TGCGCCAGCAGCCGGGACACGGGATACTATGGCTACACCTTC
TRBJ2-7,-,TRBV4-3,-,CASSQISGGGYEQYF,TGCGCCAGCAGCCAAATTTCCGGAGGAGGCTACGAGCAGTACTTC
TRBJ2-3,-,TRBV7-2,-,CASSKGGAGVSTDTQYF,TGTGCCAGCAGCAAGGGGGGGGCCGGAGTAAGCACAGATACGCAGTATTTT
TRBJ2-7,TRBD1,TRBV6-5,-,CATGLQGFGEQYF,TGTGCCACCGGGCTACAGGGGTTTGGCGAGCAGTACTTC
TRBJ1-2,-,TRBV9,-,CASSVDRGSRYGYTF,TGTGCCAGCAGCGTAGATCGGGGAAGCCGCTATGGCTACACCTTC
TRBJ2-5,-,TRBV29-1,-,CSVLNWSPKETQYF,TGCAGCGTCCTGAATTGGAGTCCCAAGGAGACCCAGTACTTC
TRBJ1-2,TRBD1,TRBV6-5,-,CASRATGGNYGYTF,TGTGCCAGCAGAGCGACAGGGGGAAACTATGGCTACACCTTC
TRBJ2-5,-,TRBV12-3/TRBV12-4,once,CASSLVEETQYF,TGTGCCAGCAGTTTAGTCGAGGAGACCCAGTACTTC
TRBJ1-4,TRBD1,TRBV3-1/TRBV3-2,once,CASSHPRYRDRPNATNEKLFF,TGTGCCAGCAGCCACCCAAGATACCGGGACAGGCCAAATGCAACTAATGAAAAACTGTTTTTT
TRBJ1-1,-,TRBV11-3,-,CASSSRGSAEAFF,TGTGCCAGCAGCTCCAGGGGCTCGGCTGAAGCTTTCTTT
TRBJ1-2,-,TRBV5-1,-,CASSSSPNYGYTF,TGCGCCAGCAGCTCCTCCCCTAACTATGGCTACACCTTC
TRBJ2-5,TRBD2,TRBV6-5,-,CASSYGTSGDQETQYF,TGTGCCAGCAGTTACGGGACTAGCGGGGACCAAGAGACCCAGTACTTC
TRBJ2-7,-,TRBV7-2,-,CASSLSPGGFYEQYF,TGTGCCAGCAGCTTATCCCCAGGGGGGTTCTACGAGCAGTACTTC
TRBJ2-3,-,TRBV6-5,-,CASSYFRADTQYF,TGTGCCAGCAGTTACTTCCGAGCAGATACGCAGTATTTT
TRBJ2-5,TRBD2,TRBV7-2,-,CASSLVLAGGSTQYF,TGTGCCAGCAGCTTAGTGCTAGCGGGAGGTTCGACCCAGTACTTC
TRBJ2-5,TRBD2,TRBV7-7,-,CASSLVGGGETQYF,TGTGCTAGCAGCTTAGTTGGGGGAGGGGAGACCCAGTACTTC
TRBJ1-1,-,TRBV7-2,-,CASSLQGRQVNTEAFF,TGTGCCAGCAGCCTACAGGGACGGCAGGTGAACACTGAAGCTTTCTTT
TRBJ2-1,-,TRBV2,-,CASSEAPGANEQFF,TGTGCCAGCAGTGAAGCGCCAGGGGCAAATGAGCAGTTCTTC
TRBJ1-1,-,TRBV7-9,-,CASSLEGVMNTEAFF,TGTGCCAGCAGCTTAGAGGGGGTCATGAACACTGAAGCTTTCTTT
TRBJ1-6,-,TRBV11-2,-,CASSPTGDSPLHF,TGTGCCAGCAGCCCAACCGGTGATTCACCCCTCCACTTT
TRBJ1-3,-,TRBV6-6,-,CASSYLPAGENTIYF,TGTGCCAGCAGTTACCTTCCGGCAGGGGAAAACACCATATATTTT
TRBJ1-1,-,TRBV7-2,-,CASSLVFGGNEAFF,TGTGCCAGCAGCTTAGTTTTTGGGGGGAATGAAGCTTTCTTT
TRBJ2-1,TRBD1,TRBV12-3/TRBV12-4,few,CASTGTVYNEQFF,TGTGCCAGCACCGGGACAGTCTACAATGAGCAGTTCTTC
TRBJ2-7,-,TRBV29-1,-,CSVQGKGDEQYF,TGCAGCGTTCAAGGGAAAGGGGACGAGCAGTACTTC
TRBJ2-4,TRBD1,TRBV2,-,CASRRDREDIQYF,TGTGCCAGCAGAAGGGACAGGGAGGACATTCAGTACTTC
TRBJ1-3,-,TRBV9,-,CASSATGSGNTIYF,TGTGCCAGCAGCGCTACTGGCTCTGGAAACACCATATATTTT
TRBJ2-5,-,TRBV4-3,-,CASSPSLASETQYF,TGCGCCAGCAGCCCTTCTCTAGCTAGTGAGACCCAGTACTTC
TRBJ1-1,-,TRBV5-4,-,CASSLPGVLSEAFF,TGTGCCAGCAGCTTGCCGGGGGTGCTGTCTGAAGCTTTCTTT
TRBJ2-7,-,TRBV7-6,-,CASSLASGTEAYEQYF,TGTGCCAGCAGCTTAGCGTCTGGAACCGAGGCCTACGAGCAGTACTTC
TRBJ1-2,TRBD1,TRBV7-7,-,CASSQGTANNYGYTF,TGTGCTAGCAGCCAAGGGACAGCAAATAACTATGGCTACACCTTC
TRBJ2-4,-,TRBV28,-,CASSMGQENIQYF,TGTGCCAGCAGCATGGGGCAGGAAAACATTCAGTACTTC
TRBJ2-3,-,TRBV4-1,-,CASSQGVALGYTDTQYF,TGCGCCAGCAGCCAAGGGGTAGCCCTCGGGTACACAGATACGCAGTATTTT
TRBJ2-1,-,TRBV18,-,CASSPWTDPYNEQFF,TGTGCCAGCTCCCCATGGACAGACCCCTACAATGAGCAGTTCTTC
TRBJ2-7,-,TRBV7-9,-,CASSLGMYEQYF,TGTGCCAGCAGCCTCGGGATGTACGAGCAGTACTTC
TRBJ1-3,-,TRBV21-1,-,CASSAPRNRVSGNTIYF,TGTGCCAGCAGCGCCCCGAGGAACAGGGTCTCTGGAAACACCATATATTTT
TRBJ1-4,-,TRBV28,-,CASSLGINEKLFF,TGTGCCAGCAGTTTAGGCATTAATGAAAAACTGTTTTTT
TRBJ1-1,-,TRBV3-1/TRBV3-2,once,CASSQPQETGDTEAFF,TGTGCCAGCAGCCAACCCCAGGAGACAGGCGACACTGAAGCTTTCTTT
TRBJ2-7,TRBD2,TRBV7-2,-,CASSLALAGGPGEQYF,TGTGCCAGCAGCTTAGCACTAGCGGGGGGGCCTGGGGAGCAGTACTTC
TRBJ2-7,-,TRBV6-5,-,CASSTSGQAYEQYF,TGTGCCAGCAGTACCTCAGGGCAAGCCTACGAGCAGTACTTC
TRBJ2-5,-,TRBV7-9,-,CASTTSSPTQYF,TGTGCCAGCACTACTAGCTCCCCGACCCAGTACTTC